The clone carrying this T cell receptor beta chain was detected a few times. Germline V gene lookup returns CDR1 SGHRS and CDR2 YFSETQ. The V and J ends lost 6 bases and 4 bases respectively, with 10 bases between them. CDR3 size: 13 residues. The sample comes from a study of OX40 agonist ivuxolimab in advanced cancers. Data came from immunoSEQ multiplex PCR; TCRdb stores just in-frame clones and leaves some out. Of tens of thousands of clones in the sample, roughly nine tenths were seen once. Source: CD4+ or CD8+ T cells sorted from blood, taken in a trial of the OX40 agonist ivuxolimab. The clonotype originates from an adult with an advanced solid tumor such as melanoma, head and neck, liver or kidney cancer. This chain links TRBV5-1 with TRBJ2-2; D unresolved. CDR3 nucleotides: TGCGCCAGCACCTTCCTGGGCACCGGGGAGCTGTTTTTT. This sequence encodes CASTFLGTGELFF.